This TCR beta chain was obtained from a study of T cell responses to AZD1222 COVID-19 vaccine. Broader study findings: Targets within unmutated variant regions were reportedly found for nearly half of spike-specific TCRs.

On this clone itself: Antigen unknown.

The V end lost 0 bases, the J end lost 9 bases, and 12 bases lay between the germline ends. Per the germline V gene, CDR1 is LGHDT and CDR2 is YNNKEL (reference sequence). The CDR3 is 14 residues long. It was second doses at about 4 or about 12 weeks that were pooled. TCRdb's copy holds only in-frame clones and misses some; the assay was immunoSEQ multiplex PCR. The table has 150,000 or so clones, 90% seen once. Material: peripheral blood, obtained 28 days after the second AZD1222 dose. The chain has TRBV3-1 (or the pseudogene TRBV3-2) and TRBJ1-3; D call uncertain. The clonotype originates from an adult who received the AZD1222 COVID-19 vaccine. The DNA for the CDR3 is TGTGCCAGCAGCCAAGATAAGGCCGCAAGCACCATATATTTT. Translation gives CASSQDKAASTIYF.